The clone carrying this TCR beta chain was counted only a few times. Its antigen is still unknown. This sample was included in a study of CD8 T cells in ankylosing spondylitis. Whole-study findings and limits: What seemed typical of ankylosing spondylitis blood was a TCR beta motif built from eight highly homologous variants. A CD8+ phenotype characterized the disease-linked clones, which were relatively rare in peripheral blood. Before this, some motif variants had been reported in reactive arthritis synovial fluid and blood.

TCRdb itself ran the 5' RACE reads through MiXCR, one entry per CDR3 protein. The data contain 250,000 or so distinct CDR3 sequences, about 24% of them seen just once; the ten biggest clones take up 0.61%. V shed 6 bases and J shed 7 bases, with 15 bases lying between them. The CDR3 length is 13 residues. Germline CDR1 and CDR2: DFQATT and SNEGSKA (reference sequence). Sequenced input: blood, either unsorted or a sorted T cell fraction (not recorded which). The clonotype was recovered from a male donor with ankylosing spondylitis or in good health (not recorded which). This rearrangement joins TRBV20-1 to TRBJ1-4, with D maybe TRBD1 (5 bases). The DNA for the CDR3 is TGCAGTGCGACCGGGACGGAAGTTGAAAAACTGTTTTTT. Translated: CSATGTEVEKLFF.